Below are 29 T cell receptor beta chains sequenced from a single sample in a study of vaccination and CD4 T cells after COVID-19. The antigens for these receptors are not known. The treatment here: roughly 10-day PBMC culture with coronavirus spike peptide pools or control peptides (ViraFEST assay). Before the COVID-19 pandemic (2011-2018), CD4+ T cells were obtained from the unexposed donor. The Oncomine TCR Beta short-read assay sequenced DNA from cultured CD4+ T cells. TCRdb reanalysed the PCR reads using MiXCR and keeps one entry per CDR3 protein. The data hold several thousand distinct CDR3 sequences, with roughly 49% observed a single time. The sample taken for sequencing was CD4+ T cells from blood, cultured in vitro. Source of these receptors: a human donor in good health.

The chain is built from TRBV12-3 or TRBV12-4 and TRBJ2-7, with TRBD1 identical over 7 bases. After removal of 4 bases from V and 6 bases from J, the junction contained 18 bases not matched to a gene. The CDR3 length is 17 residues. The DNA of the CDR3 is TGTGCCAGCAGTTCGCAGAGGGCAGGGGGATCGACCTGCGAGCAGTACTTC. It translates to CASSSQRAGGSTCEQYF.

This clonotype was seen a few times. This sequence joins TRBV6-1 and TRBJ2-7; D unclear. Trimming took off 3 bases at V and 0 bases at J, with 6 bases between the two ends. The CDR3 has 13 residues. Germline V lookup: CDR1 MNHNS, CDR2 SASEGT. The CDR3 loop reads CASSEGSSYEQYF. The CDR3 nucleotides are TGTGCCAGCAGTGAGGGCAGCTCCTACGAGCAGTACTTC.

The chain is built from TRBV7-2 and TRBJ2-7, with 12 bases matching TRBD2. The germline V gene has CDR1 SGHTA and CDR2 FQGNSA. The CDR3 spans 16 residues. Trimming removed 2 bases from V and 6 bases from J; junction bases left unmatched: 8. Here the CDR3 reads CASSLPVLAGGLEQYF. The CDR3 DNA sequence: TGTGCCAGCAGCTTACCTGTGCTAGCGGGGGGGCTCGAGCAGTACTTC.

V and J are TRBV10-1 and TRBJ1-1; D might be TRBD1 (5 bases). Germline V gene sequence: CDR1 WNHNN, CDR2 SYGVQD (reference sequence). The germline V and J ends were trimmed by 6 bases and 2 bases, with 10 bases remaining between them. This CDR3 has 13 amino acids. CDR3 sequence: CASSLTANTEAFF. The CDR3 nucleotides read TGCGCCAGCAGCCTGACAGCAAACACTGAAGCTTTCTTT.

The table lists this clonotype with a few counts. This chain uses TRBV6-1 with TRBJ1-2; no definite D call. The CDR3 runs 13 residues. The germline V gene has CDR1 MNHNS and CDR2 SASEGT. Trimming cost V 2 bases and J 2 bases, with 6 bases left between them. Here the CDR3 DNA reads TGTGCCAGCAGTGAAATGCAAAACTATGGCTACACCTTC. It is translated as CASSEMQNYGYTF.

The J gene is TRBJ2-7, the V gene TRBV15; D perhaps matches TRBD1 (6 bases). V lost 0 bases and J 6 bases, leaving 12 bases between the germline ends. Per germline, CDR1 LNHNV and CDR2 YYDKDF (reference sequence). The CDR3 totals 14 residues. The CDR3 region has the DNA TGTGCCACCAGCAGAGATCAGGGGTTGGGCGAGCAGTACTTC. Protein product: CATSRDQGLGEQYF.

This clonotype came up a few times. This chain joins TRBV20-1 and TRBJ1-1, with D perhaps matching TRBD1 (6 bases). The V end lost 4 bases, the J end lost 0 bases, and 15 bases lay between the germline ends. The CDR3 consists of 15 residues. Germline-derived CDR1 and CDR2 are DFQATT and SNEGSKA (reference sequence). CDR3 loop: CSATQGSPMNTEAFF. DNA for the CDR3: TGCAGTGCTACACAGGGTTCCCCCATGAACACTGAAGCTTTCTTT.

The chain joins TRBV12-3 or TRBV12-4 to TRBJ1-2, with 10 bases aligning to TRBD1. This CDR3 has 14 residues. V was clipped by 5 bases and J by 6 bases; unmatched bases: 6. The DNA of the CDR3 is TGTGCCAGCAGTCCCTGGACAGGGGGACATGGCTACACCTTC. It is translated as CASSPWTGGHGYTF.

This chain joins TRBV6-5 and TRBJ1-1, with no clear D. There are 14 residues in the CDR3. Trimming cost V 0 bases and J 5 bases, with 10 bases left between them. CDR1 is MNHEY and CDR2 is SVGAGI in the germline V gene. The CDR3: CASSYSSRFTEAFF. The CDR3 bases are TGTGCCAGCAGTTACTCGAGTAGGTTTACTGAAGCTTTCTTT.

This chain connects TRBV2 to TRBJ2-7; D is undetermined. V was pared by 6 bases and J by 6 bases, with 18 bases between. Germline V gene sequence: CDR1 SNHLY, CDR2 FYNNEI. The CDR3 covers 14 residues. The CDR3: CASRVVGPKGEQYF. In DNA, the CDR3 is TGTGCCAGCAGGGTGGTGGGCCCGAAAGGCGAGCAGTACTTC.

The chain is built from TRBV6-2 or TRBV6-3 and TRBJ2-7, with no clear D. Trimming stripped 7 bases from V and 0 bases from J, with 4 bases between. The CDR3 spans 11 residues. Germline CDR1 is MNHEY and CDR2 is SVGEGT. In DNA, the CDR3 is TGTGCCAGCATGGACTCCTACGAGCAGTACTTC. It codes for CASMDSYEQYF.

This chain links TRBV19 with TRBJ1-2; D gene ambiguous. V was shortened by 5 bases and J by 4 bases, with 11 bases between the two germline ends. This CDR3 has 13 residues. Germline loops: CDR1 LNHDA, CDR2 SQIVND (reference sequence). The CDR3 DNA is TGTGCCAGTAGTGTTGGGATTGGCTATGGCTACACCTTC. Translation: CASSVGIGYGYTF.

The J gene is TRBJ2-7, the V gene TRBV20-1; no clear D. CDR1 and CDR2 from the germline V gene are DFQATT and SNEGSKA (reference sequence). The CDR3 extends over 15 amino acids. The germline V and J ends were trimmed by 1 base and 1 base, with 14 bases remaining between them. CDR3 DNA sequence: TGCAGTGCTAGAGCGTGGCAGGTGGGGTCCTACGAGCAGTACTTC. Translating it yields CSARAWQVGSYEQYF.

The CDR3 loop reads CASSLAWTGGSGELFF. DNA for the CDR3: TGTGCCAGCAGCTTGGCCTGGACAGGGGGCTCCGGGGAGCTGTTTTTT. V gene TRBV5-8 combines with J gene TRBJ2-2; 11 nucleotides align to TRBD1. CDR3 length: 16 residues. V was clipped by 0 bases and J by 6 bases; unmatched bases: 4. Germline assignment: CDR1 SGHTS and CDR2 YDEGEE.

This clonotype has just a few counts. The chain combines TRBV27 with TRBJ1-1; D call uncertain. Trimming pared 7 bases from V and 10 bases from J, leaving 13 bases between. Germline loops: CDR1 MNHEY, CDR2 SMNVEV (reference sequence). The CDR3 is 11 residues long. CDR3 amino acids: CASTMGGRAFF. The CDR3 nucleotides read TGTGCCAGCACCATGGGTGGAAGAGCTTTCTTT.

This clonotype was counted between two and nine times. This chain joins TRBV2 and TRBJ2-5; D gene ambiguous. Germline lookup yields CDR1 SNHLY and CDR2 FYNNEI. V was cut by 2 bases and J by 3 bases, with 7 bases left in between. The length of the CDR3 is 13 residues. Written as DNA, the CDR3 is TGTGCCAGCAGTGAACTGTTAGAAGAGACCCAGTACTTC. Protein: CASSELLEETQYF.

The V gene is TRBV6-4, the J gene TRBJ1-1, with TRBD1 matching 8 bases. Per the germline V gene, CDR1 is MRHNA and CDR2 is SNTAGT. With V trimmed by 4 bases and J by 9 bases, 7 bases remained unmatched. The CDR3 runs 13 residues. The DNA for the CDR3 is TGTGCCAGCAGTGCGTCACAGGGGGGAAAAGCTTTCTTT. Translating it yields CASSASQGGKAFF.

This chain uses TRBV12-3 or TRBV12-4 with TRBJ1-6, with TRBD1 matching 11 bases. The CDR3 covers 16 residues. With V trimmed by 3 bases and J by 9 bases, 7 bases remained unmatched. Here the CDR3 reads CASSFGAGTGGSPLHF. CDR3 nucleotide sequence: TGTGCCAGCAGTTTTGGGGCAGGGACAGGGGGTTCACCCCTCCACTTT.

The table lists this clonotype with a few counts. V is TRBV20-1 and J is TRBJ2-6, with TRBD1 matching 10 bases. The CDR3 is 19 residues long. V lost 1 base and J lost 0; bases outside the gene matches: 9. Germline V gives CDR1 DFQATT, CDR2 SNEGSKA (reference sequence). Here the CDR3 reads CSARVVAGQGGSGANVLTF. Here the CDR3 DNA reads TGCAGTGCTAGAGTTGTAGCAGGACAGGGGGGCTCTGGGGCCAACGTCCTGACTTTC.

The V gene is TRBV7-3, the J gene TRBJ1-2, with D possibly matching TRBD1 (5 bases). Germline lookup yields CDR1 SGHTA and CDR2 FQGTGA. This CDR3 comprises 13 residues. V shed 5 bases and J shed 9 bases, with 16 bases lying between them. The DNA of the CDR3 is TGTGCCAGCAGCCCAGGGACTCTTGAGCGCTACACCTTC. Its translation is CASSPGTLERYTF. The entire variable domain, with the rest obtained from reference TRBV7-3 and TRBJ1-2, is as follows: GAGVSQTPSNKVTEKGKYVELRCDPISGHTALYWYRQSLGQGPEFLIYFQGTGAADDSGLPNDRFFAVRPEGSVSTLKIQRTERGDSAVYLCASSPGTLERYTFGSGTRLTVV.

This chain uses TRBV18 with TRBJ2-6; perhaps TRBD1 as D (5 bases). V was cut by 4 bases and J by 1 base, with 8 bases left in between. The CDR3 runs to 15 residues. Per germline, CDR1 KGHSH and CDR2 LQKENI. CDR3 nucleotides: TGTGCCAGCTCACAACCAGGGTCTGGGGCCAACGTCCTGACTTTC. It translates to CASSQPGSGANVLTF.

This clonotype was seen more than once but under ten times. The J gene is TRBJ1-4, the V gene TRBV20-1; perhaps TRBD1 as D (5 bases). The germline V gene encodes CDR1 DFQATT and CDR2 SNEGSKA (reference sequence). The CDR3 has 14 amino acids. Deletions cut 5 bases from V and 4 bases from J, with 14 bases between. CDR3 coding DNA: TGCAGTGCTGATGGAGGGGCCCTTAATGAAAAACTGTTTTTT. This encodes CSADGGALNEKLFF.

The V call is TRBV27, the J call TRBJ2-2; D remains unclear. Trimming shortened V by 5 bases and J by 0 bases, and 7 bases separated the two germline ends. The CDR3 runs 14 residues. CDR1 and CDR2 from the germline V gene are MNHEY and SMNVEV (reference sequence). Here the CDR3 reads CASSPTANTGELFF. CDR3 nucleotide sequence: TGTGCCAGCAGTCCCACAGCGAACACCGGGGAGCTGTTTTTT.

The J gene is TRBJ1-1, the V gene TRBV7-2; TRBD1 is a possible D gene (6 bases). Trimming left V 2 bases short and J 5 bases short, with 9 bases between. Germline V gene sequence: CDR1 SGHTA, CDR2 FQGNSA. The CDR3 is made up of 13 amino acids. CDR3 region: CASSLQGWTEAFF. The CDR3 DNA sequence: TGTGCCAGCAGCTTACAGGGGTGGACTGAAGCTTTCTTT.

This chain connects TRBV7-9 to TRBJ1-2; 10 bases line up with TRBD1. Germline CDR1 reads SEHNR; CDR2 reads FQNEAQ (reference sequence). There are 14 residues in the CDR3. V lost 5 bases to trimming and J lost 8 bases; unmatched junction nucleotides: 8. CDR3 nucleotide sequence: TGTGCCAGCAGCAACTCGGGACAGGGGAAAGGCTACACCTTC. Its protein is CASSNSGQGKGYTF.

This sequence joins TRBV20-1 and TRBJ1-5; D gene ambiguous. Germline lookup yields CDR1 DFQATT and CDR2 SNEGSKA (reference sequence). Trimming cost V 6 bases and J 3 bases, with 15 bases left between them. There are 14 residues in the CDR3. The CDR3 nucleotides are TGCAGTGCCGCCATGGGCCCCCCCAATCAGCCCCAGCATTTT. Its translation is CSAAMGPPNQPQHF.

The J gene is TRBJ2-6, the V gene TRBV6-2 or TRBV6-3, with D hard to call. The CDR3 totals 15 residues. CDR1 and CDR2 from the germline V gene are MNHEY and SVGEGT. V lost 8 bases and J lost 0, with 11 bases in between. The CDR3 DNA sequence: TGTGCCAGCCGATTTAGGGCCTCTGGGGCCAACGTCCTGACTTTC. Protein: CASRFRASGANVLTF.

This chain joins TRBV2 and TRBJ2-7; D remains ambiguous. Germline V CDR1 and CDR2: SNHLY, FYNNEI. Trimming took 0 bases from V and 3 from J, leaving 24 bases between them. The CDR3 sequence is 19 residues long. The CDR3 DNA reads as TGTGCCAGCAGTGAAGCGCCAATCTTCGCGGTGGGCAACCTCTACGAGCAGTACTTC. Translating it yields CASSEAPIFAVGNLYEQYF.

J is TRBJ1-2 and V is TRBV12-3 or TRBV12-4, with TRBD1 matching over 7 bases. The length of the CDR3 is 13 residues. J gave up 2 bases and V 7 bases, and 4 bases lay outside the gene matches. CDR3 protein: CASTRDRNYGYTF. The CDR3, as DNA: TGTGCCAGCACCCGGGACAGAAACTATGGCTACACCTTC.